This passage covers 19 T cell receptor beta chains from one sample sequenced in a study of response to subunit inactivated influenza vaccine. TCRdb re-called the RT-PCR reads through MiXCR, storing one row per CDR3 protein. This table holds 550,000 to 650,000 distinct CDR3 sequences, approximately 10% found once. The source material was PBMCs from blood, sampled on the day of vaccination. Receptors were obtained from a man aged 45-60 years who received an inactivated influenza vaccine.

This clonotype was observed a few times. The chain uses TRBV4-2 and TRBJ2-6; D assignment may be TRBD1 or TRBD2 (5 bases each). CDR1 is LGHNA and CDR2 is YNFKEQ in the germline V gene. This CDR3 is built from 19 residues. V was clipped by 0 bases and J by 0 bases, with 15 bases between them. The CDR3 sequence: CASSQDLGTGLSGANVLTF. Here the CDR3 DNA reads TGTGCCAGCAGCCAAGATCTTGGTACAGGACTCTCTGGGGCCAACGTCCTGACTTTC.

This chain uses TRBV28 with TRBJ2-6; a possible D gene is TRBD2 (5 bases). Trimming removed 2 bases at V and 2 bases at J, with 7 bases between. Germline V lookup: CDR1 MDHEN, CDR2 SYDVKM. The CDR3 covers 15 residues. The CDR3 here is CASSLVEAGANVLTF. The CDR3 DNA follows: TGTGCCAGCAGTTTAGTGGAGGCTGGGGCCAACGTCCTGACTTTC.

This clonotype was picked up a small number of times. V is TRBV9 and J is TRBJ2-7; 9 positions agree with TRBD1. Germline assignment: CDR1 SGDLS and CDR2 YYNGEE. With V trimmed by 3 bases and J by 6 bases, 10 bases remained unmatched. CDR3 size: 15 residues. In nucleotides, the CDR3 is TGTGCCAGCAGCGCGGGACAGGGAGTCCGCGGCGAGCAGTACTTC. This gives the protein CASSAGQGVRGEQYF. Full variable domain (rest looked up from reference TRBV9 and TRBJ2-7): DSGVTQTPKHLITATGQRVTLRCSPRSGDLSVYWYQQSLDQGLQFLIQYYNGEERAKGNILERFSAQQFPDLHSELNLSSLELGDSALYFCASSAGQGVRGEQYFGPGTRLTVT.

This clonotype has a handful of counts. V gene TRBV14 combines with J gene TRBJ2-3; D is undetermined. Trimming left V 1 base short and J 0 bases short, with 5 bases between. The CDR3 sequence is 14 residues long. CDR1 and CDR2 from the germline V gene are SGHDN and FVKESK. For the CDR3, the DNA is TGTGCCAGCAGCCAAGTACGAAGCACAGATACGCAGTATTTT. This encodes CASSQVRSTDTQYF.

This clonotype came up many times. The chain carries TRBV2 and TRBJ2-1, with TRBD2 as a possible D gene (5 bases). The germline CDR1 and CDR2 sequences are SNHLY and FYNNEI. Deletions cut 1 base from V and 3 bases from J, with 13 bases between. The CDR3 extends over 16 amino acids. The CDR3 loop reads CASSEERLSGYNEQFF. In DNA form, the CDR3 reads TGTGCCAGCAGTGAAGAACGACTCAGCGGCTACAATGAGCAGTTCTTC.

This clonotype appeared a few times. The chain is built from TRBV14 and TRBJ2-7; either TRBD1 or TRBD2 may fit D (6 bases each). Germline V gene lookup returns CDR1 SGHDN and CDR2 FVKESK. This CDR3 is built from 15 residues. The V end lost 1 base, the J end lost 6 bases, and 16 bases lay between the germline ends. In nucleotides, the CDR3 is TGTGCCAGCAGCCAAGTTCCGGGGGCCTTAGGCGAGCAGTACTTC. Protein product: CASSQVPGALGEQYF.

The genes are TRBV7-6 and TRBJ2-5, with 9 positions matching TRBD2. The germline V gene encodes CDR1 SGHVS and CDR2 FNYEAQ. V was clipped by 0 bases and J by 2 bases; unmatched bases: 7. This CDR3 has 17 amino acids. CDR3 region: CASSLASSGKGQETQYF. CDR3 sequence (DNA): TGTGCCAGCAGCTTAGCGTCTAGCGGGAAAGGGCAAGAGACCCAGTACTTC.

This clonotype was counted only a few times. The V and J genes are TRBV11-3 and TRBJ2-1, with D maybe TRBD2 (5 bases). This CDR3 contains 15 residues. Germline CDR1 reads SGHNT; CDR2 reads YENEEA. V gave up 5 bases and J gave up 1 base, with 12 bases separating them. Here the CDR3 reads CASSKEGRSYNEQFF. The CDR3 nucleotides are TGTGCCAGCAGCAAAGAGGGCAGATCCTACAATGAGCAGTTCTTC.

In its sample, this clonotype was seen a few times. V gene TRBV29-1 combines with J gene TRBJ2-6, with D perhaps given as TRBD1 or TRBD2 (5 bases each). The CDR3 consists of 15 residues. The V gene lost 5 bases and the J gene lost 0 bases, with 11 bases spanning the gap. The germline CDR1 and CDR2 sequences are SQVTM and ANQGSEA. The CDR3 bases are TGCAGCGTTCGGGACGGTGACTCTGGGGCCAACGTCCTGACTTTC. This translates into CSVRDGDSGANVLTF.

This chain links TRBV25-1 with TRBJ2-2, with D hard to call. With 1 base removed from V and 14 bases from J, the gap between germline ends came to 20 bases. Germline loops: CDR1 MGHDK, CDR2 SYGVNS. The CDR3 covers 15 residues. The CDR3 nucleotides are TGTGCCAGCAGTGAATCGTCAATCAAACCCTCGTTCCTGTTTTTT. This encodes CASSESSIKPSFLFF.

This clonotype was detected ten times or more. The chain carries TRBV11-2 and TRBJ2-2; D possibly matches TRBD1 or TRBD2 (5 bases each). V gave up 5 bases and J gave up 5 bases, with 12 bases separating them. The CDR3 sequence is 14 residues long. CDR1 is SGHAT and CDR2 is FQNNGV in the germline V gene. CDR3: CASSLGTVTGELFF. Here the CDR3 DNA reads TGTGCCAGCAGCCTCGGGACGGTGACCGGGGAGCTGTTTTTT.

There are a few counts of this clonotype. V gene TRBV18 combines with J gene TRBJ1-2; D ambiguous. Looked up from germline, CDR1 is KGHSH and CDR2 is LQKENI. This CDR3 has 14 amino acids. The V end lost 6 bases, the J end lost 6 bases, and 17 bases lay between the germline ends. Here the CDR3 DNA reads TGTGCCAGCTCCCCCCGAGGGAGAACGGATGGCTACACCTTC. Encoded protein: CASSPRGRTDGYTF.

This chain connects TRBV5-1 to TRBJ1-2, with TRBD1 matching over 7 bases. The CDR3 is 13 amino acids. V trimming: 6 bases; J trimming: 4 bases; junction bases outside the gene matches: 6. Germline CDR1 reads SGHRS; CDR2 reads YFSETQ. CDR3 in DNA: TGCGCCAGCAATAGTGGGGACAGCTATGGCTACACCTTC. Amino acid sequence: CASNSGDSYGYTF.

This clonotype came up a few times. The rearrangement uses TRBV27 and TRBJ2-6; D unclear. The V gene's germline CDR1 is MNHEY and CDR2 SMNVEV (reference sequence). The CDR3 sequence is 15 residues long. With 2 bases removed from V and 0 bases from J, the gap between germline ends came to 5 bases. The CDR3 is CASSLRFSGANVLTF. The DNA for the CDR3 is TGTGCCAGCAGTTTACGGTTCTCTGGGGCCAACGTCCTGACTTTC.

This chain connects TRBV19 to TRBJ2-2; D remains ambiguous. The ends were cut back, 3 bases at V and 2 bases at J, with 7 bases in the middle. Germline assignment: CDR1 LNHDA and CDR2 SQIVND (reference sequence). The CDR3 runs to 14 residues. DNA for the CDR3: TGTGCCAGTAGTATTGGGTCCAACACCGGGGAGCTGTTTTTT. Amino acid sequence: CASSIGSNTGELFF.

The chain combines TRBV20-1 with TRBJ2-6, with 7 bases fitting TRBD2. Germline-derived CDR1 and CDR2 are DFQATT and SNEGSKA (reference sequence). The trim removed 6 bases at V and 2 bases at J, leaving 4 bases unmatched. This CDR3 region has 14 residues. The CDR3 loop is CSAPSGAGANVLTF. The CDR3 DNA is TGCAGTGCCCCCAGCGGGGCTGGGGCCAACGTCCTGACTTTC.

The V gene is TRBV5-6, the J gene TRBJ2-3; D is ambiguous. Trimming pared 0 bases from V and 3 bases from J, leaving 11 bases between. The CDR3 has 15 amino acids. CDR1 is SGHDT, CDR2 YYEEEE, per germline. CDR3 in amino acids: CASSLDTMVTDTQYF. In DNA, the CDR3 is TGTGCCAGCAGCTTGGACACAATGGTGACAGATACGCAGTATTTT.

The V and J genes are TRBV12-3 or TRBV12-4 and TRBJ2-4; 9 bases match TRBD1. The length of the CDR3 is 11 residues. The ends lost 8 bases at V and 7 bases at J; junction bases unmatched: 0. CDR3 nucleotide sequence: TGTGCCAGCGGGACAGGGAACATTCAGTACTTC. Residues: CASGTGNIQYF.

This clonotype was seen only a few times. This chain links TRBV7-9 with TRBJ2-3; D is perhaps TRBD1 (6 bases). The germline V and J ends were trimmed by 4 bases and 1 base, with 18 bases remaining between them. The CDR3 consists of 17 residues. Germline CDR1 and CDR2: SEHNR and FQNEAQ (reference sequence). The DNA of the CDR3 is TGTGCCAGCAGCTCCAGACAGGTACTGACCCGCACAGATACGCAGTATTTT. This codes for CASSSRQVLTRTDTQYF. The whole variable domain, filled in from reference TRBV7-9 and TRBJ2-3, reads DTGVSQNPRHKITKRGQNVTFRCDPISEHNRLYWYRQTLGQGPEFLTYFQNEAQLEKSRLLSDRFSAERPKGSFSTLEIQRTEQGDSAMYLCASSSRQVLTRTDTQYFGPGTRLTVL.